This T cell receptor beta chain is drawn from a study of T cell responses to AZD1222 COVID-19 vaccine (dated by TCRdb to the early 2020s). Regarding the research as a whole: AZD1222 recipients with second doses at about 4 weeks or about 12 weeks were pooled, because spike-specific TCR depth and breadth did not differ between schedules. Trial participants were enrolled by age into subgroups of 18-55, 56-69 and 70-plus years, and approximately 150, 30 and 60 TCR-sequenced participants, respectively, were included in these subgroups. A total of 230 to 250 trial participants underwent TCR sequencing, of whom some 210 received two doses of AZD1222 and about 25 received two doses of the MenACWY control vaccine. Paper-wide results and their limitations: No day 14 peak-response samples were available, so repertoires were characterized only after the peak T cell response. The vaccine-associated CD4 TCRs covered the entire spike protein, and the dominant responses fell in regions 160-218 and 743-854. Participants were mostly white British, with more females than males. The authors suggested clonal diversity may have been underestimated. Spike-specific TCR breadth and depth rose significantly after two AZD1222 doses compared with day 0 and with MenACWY recipients. The 56-69-year group was small, and its depth increase did not reach significance, likely because of low power. Reportedly, almost half of the unique spike-specific TCRs recognized epitopes lying outside the regions that are mutated in the B.1.351 and B.1.1.7 variants. Conclusions about previously exposed vaccinees were limited because only a handful of AZD1222 recipients were SARS-CoV-2 seropositive at baseline.

V is cut by 3 bases and J by 2 bases, and the space between the germline ends is 7 bases. From cysteine to phenylalanine, the CDR3 is 13 amino acids long. Of all the DNA, just the CDR3 is kept, 39 bases in frame from base 1. The germline V gene provides CDR1 SGHTA and CDR2 FQGNSA. The CDR3 regions of human TCRbeta chains were subjected to immunosequencing. In the original analysis: TCRs in the repertoires were matched against a reference library of SARS-CoV-2-specific TCRs that had been generated with the MIRA antigen-specificity platform. Breadth was defined as the fraction of unique TCRs that were SARS-CoV-2-associated, and depth was defined as the fraction of total T cells that were SARS-CoV-2-associated. Using the MIRA data, each spike-specific TCR was assigned both to the spike region to which the TCR was reactive and to a CD4 or CD8 class. Log10-transformed breadth and depth values were compared by one-way ANOVA with Sidak's multiple comparisons tests. TCRdb stores this immuneACCESS table with in-frame sequences only. Part of the clones is absent; in the studies checked, under half of the shortfall reflects unresolved V genes, and no reason is known for the rest. From that table come the V and J calls and clone size; the DNA was used to work out D and trimming. The table for this sample lists fewer than 95,000 clones; over 75% of them were counted only once. Of the sample, 31% is held by the ten largest clones.

The time point label corresponds to: baseline before first vaccination. The vaccinee samples were drawn from two UK trials, COV001 and COV002, one of which was a single-blind randomized controlled phase 2/3 trial testing AZD1222 (ChAdOx1 nCoV-19) in healthy adults. Trial participant PBMC samples were collected at day 0 and day 28 after the second dose for TCRbeta chain sequencing. This clone occurred once. Its antigen remains unidentified. Per-base quality was not reported, and no clone a single base away is much larger than it. This receptor was taken from an adult in good health. The sample consisted of peripheral blood, taken on day 0 of AZD1222 vaccination. The chain couples TRBV7-2 to TRBJ2-5; no D gene is confidently identified. The DNA sequence is TGTGCCAGCAGCTTGAACAGACAAGAGACCCAGTACTTC. This codes for CASSLNRQETQYF.